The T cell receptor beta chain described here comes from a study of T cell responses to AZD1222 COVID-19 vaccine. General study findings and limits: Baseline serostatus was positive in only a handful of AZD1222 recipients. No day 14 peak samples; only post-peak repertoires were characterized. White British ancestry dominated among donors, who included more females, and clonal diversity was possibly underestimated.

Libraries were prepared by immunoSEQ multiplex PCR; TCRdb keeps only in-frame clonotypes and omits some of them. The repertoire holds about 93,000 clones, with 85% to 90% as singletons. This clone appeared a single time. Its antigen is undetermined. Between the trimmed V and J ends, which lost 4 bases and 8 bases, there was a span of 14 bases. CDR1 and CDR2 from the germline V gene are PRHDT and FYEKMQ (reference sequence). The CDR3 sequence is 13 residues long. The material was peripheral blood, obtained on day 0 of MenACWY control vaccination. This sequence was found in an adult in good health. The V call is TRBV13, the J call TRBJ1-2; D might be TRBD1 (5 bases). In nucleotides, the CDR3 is TGTGCCAGCAGCTCCGACAGCCCGCTGGGCTACACCTTC. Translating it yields CASSSDSPLGYTF.